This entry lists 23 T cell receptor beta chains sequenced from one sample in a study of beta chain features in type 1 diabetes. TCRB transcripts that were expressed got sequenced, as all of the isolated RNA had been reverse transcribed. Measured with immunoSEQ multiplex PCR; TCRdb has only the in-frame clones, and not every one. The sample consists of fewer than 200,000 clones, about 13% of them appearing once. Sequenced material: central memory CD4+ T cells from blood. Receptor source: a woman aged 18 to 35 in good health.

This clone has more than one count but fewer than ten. The CDR3 region has the DNA TGCGCCAGCAGCCAACCCGGGACAGAAAACGCCACAGATACGCAGTATTTT. Its translation: CASSQPGTENATDTQYF. The V and J genes are TRBV4-3 and TRBJ2-3; 7 nucleotides line up with TRBD1. Looked up from germline, CDR1 is LGHNA and CDR2 is YSLEER. The CDR3 runs to 17 residues. With 2 bases clipped from V and 2 bases from J, the junction kept 10 bases outside the gene matches.

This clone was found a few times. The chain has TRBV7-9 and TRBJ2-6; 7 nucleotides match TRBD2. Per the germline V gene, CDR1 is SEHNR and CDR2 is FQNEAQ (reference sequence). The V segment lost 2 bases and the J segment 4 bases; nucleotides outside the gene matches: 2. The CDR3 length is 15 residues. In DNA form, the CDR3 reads TGTGCCAGCAGCTTATCGGGAGGCGGGGCCAACGTCCTGACTTTC. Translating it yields CASSLSGGGANVLTF.

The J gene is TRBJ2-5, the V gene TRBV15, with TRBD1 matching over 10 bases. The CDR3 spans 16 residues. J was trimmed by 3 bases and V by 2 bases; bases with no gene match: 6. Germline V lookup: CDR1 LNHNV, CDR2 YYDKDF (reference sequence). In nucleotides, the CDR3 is TGTGCCACCAGCAGATCAATTGGACAGGGGGAAGAGACCCAGTACTTC. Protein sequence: CATSRSIGQGEETQYF.

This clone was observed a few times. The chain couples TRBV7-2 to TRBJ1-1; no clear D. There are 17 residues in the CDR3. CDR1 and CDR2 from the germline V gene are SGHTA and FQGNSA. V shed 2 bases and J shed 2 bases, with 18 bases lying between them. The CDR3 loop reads CASSLPRKGGLNTEAFF. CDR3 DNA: TGTGCCAGCAGCTTACCTCGGAAGGGAGGCTTAAACACTGAAGCTTTCTTT.

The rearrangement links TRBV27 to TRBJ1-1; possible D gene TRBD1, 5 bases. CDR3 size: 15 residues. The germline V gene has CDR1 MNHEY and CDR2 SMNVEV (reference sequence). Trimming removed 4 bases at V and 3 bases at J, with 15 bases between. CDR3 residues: CASSSVEGAYTEAFF. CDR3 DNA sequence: TGTGCCAGCAGTTCGGTAGAAGGGGCTTACACTGAAGCTTTCTTT.

DNA of the CDR3: TGTGCCTTCACACAGGGGGCCGGGGAGCTGTTTTTT. Its translation is CAFTQGAGELFF. This chain connects TRBV30 to TRBJ2-2; the match to TRBD1 covers 8 bases. CDR1 GTSNPN and CDR2 SVGIG come from the germline V gene (reference sequence). CDR3 length: 12 residues. The trim removed 7 bases at V and 6 bases at J, leaving 4 bases unmatched.

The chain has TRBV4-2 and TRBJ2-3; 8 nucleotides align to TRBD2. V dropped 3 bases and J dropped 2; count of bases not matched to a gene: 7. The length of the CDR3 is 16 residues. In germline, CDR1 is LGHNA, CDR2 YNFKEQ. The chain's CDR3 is CASSHLDGRVTDTQYF. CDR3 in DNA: TGTGCCAGCAGCCATCTCGACGGGAGGGTCACAGATACGCAGTATTTT.

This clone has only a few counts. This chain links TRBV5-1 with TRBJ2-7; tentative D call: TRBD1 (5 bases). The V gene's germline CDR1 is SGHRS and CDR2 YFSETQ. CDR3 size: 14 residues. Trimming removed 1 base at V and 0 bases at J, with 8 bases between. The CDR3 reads CASSLQGISYEQYF. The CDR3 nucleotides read TGCGCCAGCAGCTTGCAGGGAATCTCCTACGAGCAGTACTTC.

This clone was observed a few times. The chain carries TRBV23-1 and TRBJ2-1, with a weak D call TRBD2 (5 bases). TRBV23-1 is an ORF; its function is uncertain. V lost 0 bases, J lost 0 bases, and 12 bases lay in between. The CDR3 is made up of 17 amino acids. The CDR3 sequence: CASSQSERLSSYNEQFF. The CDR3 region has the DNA TGCGCCAGCAGTCAATCTGAGCGGCTTAGCTCCTACAATGAGCAGTTCTTC.

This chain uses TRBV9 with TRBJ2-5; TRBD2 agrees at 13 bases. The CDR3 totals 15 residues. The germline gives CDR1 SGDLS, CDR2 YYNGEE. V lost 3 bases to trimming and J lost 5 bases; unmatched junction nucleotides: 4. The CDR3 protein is CASSATSGRIETQYF. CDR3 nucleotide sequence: TGTGCCAGCAGCGCGACTAGCGGGAGGATCGAGACCCAGTACTTC.

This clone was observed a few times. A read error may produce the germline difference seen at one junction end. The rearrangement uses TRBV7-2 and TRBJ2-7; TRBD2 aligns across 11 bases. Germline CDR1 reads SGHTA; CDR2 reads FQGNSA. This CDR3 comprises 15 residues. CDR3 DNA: TGCGCCAGCAGCCCAGATAGCGGGAGGGGATACGAGCAGTACTTC. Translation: CASSPDSGRGYEQYF.

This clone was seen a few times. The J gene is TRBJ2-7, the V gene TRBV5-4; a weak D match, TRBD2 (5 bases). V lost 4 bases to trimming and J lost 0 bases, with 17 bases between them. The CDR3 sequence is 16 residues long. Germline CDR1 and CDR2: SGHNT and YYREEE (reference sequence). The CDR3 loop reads CASSPPPAASSYEQYF. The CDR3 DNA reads TGTGCCAGCAGCCCCCCACCAGCGGCTTCCTCCTACGAGCAGTACTTC.

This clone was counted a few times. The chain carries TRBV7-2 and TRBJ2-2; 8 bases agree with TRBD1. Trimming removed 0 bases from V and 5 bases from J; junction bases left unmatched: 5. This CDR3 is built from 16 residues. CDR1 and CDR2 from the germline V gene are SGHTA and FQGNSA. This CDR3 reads CASSLAHRTGTGELFF. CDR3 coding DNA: TGTGCCAGCAGCTTAGCGCATAGGACAGGGACCGGGGAGCTGTTTTTT.

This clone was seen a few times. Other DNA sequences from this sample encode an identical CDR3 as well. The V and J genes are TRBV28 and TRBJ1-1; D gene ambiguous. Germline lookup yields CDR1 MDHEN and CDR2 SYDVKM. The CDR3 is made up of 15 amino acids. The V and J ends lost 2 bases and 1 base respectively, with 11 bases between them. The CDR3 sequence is CASSLAGARNTEAFF. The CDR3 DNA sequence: TGTGCCAGCAGTTTAGCTGGTGCTAGGAACACTGAAGCTTTCTTT.

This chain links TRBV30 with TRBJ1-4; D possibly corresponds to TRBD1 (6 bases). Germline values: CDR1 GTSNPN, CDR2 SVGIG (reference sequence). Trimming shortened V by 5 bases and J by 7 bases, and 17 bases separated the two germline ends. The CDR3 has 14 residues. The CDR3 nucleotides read TGTGCCTGGGGTACCGGGCAGGGGAGTGAAAAACTGTTTTTT. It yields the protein CAWGTGQGSEKLFF.

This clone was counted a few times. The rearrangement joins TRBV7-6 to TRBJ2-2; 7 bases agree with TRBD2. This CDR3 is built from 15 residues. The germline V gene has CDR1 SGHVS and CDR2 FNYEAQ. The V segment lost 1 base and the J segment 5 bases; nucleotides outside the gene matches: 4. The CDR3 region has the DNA TGTGCCAGCAGCTTAGGGACTAGGCCGACCGGGGAGCTGTTTTTT. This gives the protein CASSLGTRPTGELFF.

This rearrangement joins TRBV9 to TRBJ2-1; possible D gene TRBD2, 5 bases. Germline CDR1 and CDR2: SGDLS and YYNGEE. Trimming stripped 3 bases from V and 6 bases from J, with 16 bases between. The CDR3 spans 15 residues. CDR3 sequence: CASSGVTMASNEQFF. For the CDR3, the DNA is TGTGCCAGCAGCGGAGTGACTATGGCCTCCAATGAGCAGTTCTTC. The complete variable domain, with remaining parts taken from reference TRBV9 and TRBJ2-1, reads DSGVTQTPKHLITATGQRVTLRCSPRSGDLSVYWYQQSLDQGLQFLIQYYNGEERAKGNILERFSAQQFPDLHSELNLSSLELGDSALYFCASSGVTMASNEQFFGPGTRLTVL.

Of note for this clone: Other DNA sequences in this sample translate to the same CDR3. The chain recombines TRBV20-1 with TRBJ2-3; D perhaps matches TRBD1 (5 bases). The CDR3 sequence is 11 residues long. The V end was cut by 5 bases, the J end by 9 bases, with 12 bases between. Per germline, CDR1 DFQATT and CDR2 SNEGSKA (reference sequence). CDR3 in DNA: TGCAGTGCTGGACCCCAGGGAACGCAGTATTTT. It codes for CSAGPQGTQYF.

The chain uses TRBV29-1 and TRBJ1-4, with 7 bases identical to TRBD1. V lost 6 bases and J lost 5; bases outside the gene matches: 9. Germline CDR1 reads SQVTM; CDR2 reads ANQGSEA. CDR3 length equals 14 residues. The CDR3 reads CSVCSTGLNEKLFF. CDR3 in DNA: TGCAGCGTGTGTTCGACAGGGCTCAATGAAAAACTGTTTTTT.

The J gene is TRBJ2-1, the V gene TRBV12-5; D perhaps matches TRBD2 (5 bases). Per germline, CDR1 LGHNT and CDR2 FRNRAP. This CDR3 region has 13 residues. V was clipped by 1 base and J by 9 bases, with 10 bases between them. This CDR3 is CASGLGSESEQFF. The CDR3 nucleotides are TGTGCTAGTGGTTTGGGTAGCGAGAGTGAGCAGTTCTTC.

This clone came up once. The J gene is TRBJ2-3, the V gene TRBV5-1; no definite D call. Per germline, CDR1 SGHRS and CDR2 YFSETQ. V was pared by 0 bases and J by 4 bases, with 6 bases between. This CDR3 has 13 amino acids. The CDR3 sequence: CASSLAVADTQYF. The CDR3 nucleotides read TGCGCCAGCAGCTTGGCCGTAGCAGATACGCAGTATTTT.

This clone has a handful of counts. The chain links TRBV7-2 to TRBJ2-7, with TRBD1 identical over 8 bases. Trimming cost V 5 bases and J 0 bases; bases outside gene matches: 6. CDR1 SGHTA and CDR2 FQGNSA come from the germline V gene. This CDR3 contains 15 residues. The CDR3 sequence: CASSPGGTGSYEQYF. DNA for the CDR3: TGTGCCAGCAGCCCCGGAGGGACAGGCTCCTACGAGCAGTACTTC.

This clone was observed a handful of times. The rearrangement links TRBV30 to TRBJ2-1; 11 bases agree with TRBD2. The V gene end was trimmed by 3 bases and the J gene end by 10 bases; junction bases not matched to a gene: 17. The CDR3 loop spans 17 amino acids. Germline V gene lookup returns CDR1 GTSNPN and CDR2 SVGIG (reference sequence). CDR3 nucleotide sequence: TGTGCCTGGAGCAGGACATACACTAGCGGGAGATCCCTCGAGCAGTTCTTC. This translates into CAWSRTYTSGRSLEQFF.